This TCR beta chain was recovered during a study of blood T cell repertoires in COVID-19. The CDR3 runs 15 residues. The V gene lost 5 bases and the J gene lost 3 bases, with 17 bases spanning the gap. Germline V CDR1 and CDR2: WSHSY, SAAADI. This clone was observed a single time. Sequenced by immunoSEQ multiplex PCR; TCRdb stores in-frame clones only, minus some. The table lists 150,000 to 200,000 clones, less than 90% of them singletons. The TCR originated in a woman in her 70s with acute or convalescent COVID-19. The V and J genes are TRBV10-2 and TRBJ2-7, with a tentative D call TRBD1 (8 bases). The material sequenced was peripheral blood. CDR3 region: CASSQPNRGGYEQYF. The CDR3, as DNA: TGCGCCAGCAGTCAGCCCAACAGGGGGGGCTACGAGCAGTACTTC.